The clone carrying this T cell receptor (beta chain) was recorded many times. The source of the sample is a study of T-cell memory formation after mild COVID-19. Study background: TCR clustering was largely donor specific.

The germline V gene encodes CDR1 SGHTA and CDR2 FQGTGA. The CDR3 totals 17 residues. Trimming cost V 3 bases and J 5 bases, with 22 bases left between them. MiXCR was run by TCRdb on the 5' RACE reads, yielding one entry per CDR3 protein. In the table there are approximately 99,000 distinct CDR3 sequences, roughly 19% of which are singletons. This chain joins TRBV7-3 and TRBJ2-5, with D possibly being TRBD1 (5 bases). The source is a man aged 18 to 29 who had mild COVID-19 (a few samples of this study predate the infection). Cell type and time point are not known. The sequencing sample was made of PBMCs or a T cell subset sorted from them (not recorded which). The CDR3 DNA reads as TGTGCCAGCAGCTTTGGTACAGGCAGGGCGAGAGAGGAGACCCAGTACTTC. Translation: CASSFGTGRAREETQYF.